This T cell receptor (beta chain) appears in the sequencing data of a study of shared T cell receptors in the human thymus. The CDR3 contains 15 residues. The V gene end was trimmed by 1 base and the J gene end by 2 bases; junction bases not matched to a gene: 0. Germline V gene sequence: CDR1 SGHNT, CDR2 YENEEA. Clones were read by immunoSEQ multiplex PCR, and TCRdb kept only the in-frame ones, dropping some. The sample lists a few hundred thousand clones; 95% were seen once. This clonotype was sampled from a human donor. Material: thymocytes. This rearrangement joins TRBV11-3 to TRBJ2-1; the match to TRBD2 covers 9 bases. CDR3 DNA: TGTGCCAGCAGCTTAGTAGCGGGAGCCTACAATGAGCAGTTCTTC. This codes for CASSLVAGAYNEQFF.